This T cell receptor beta chain emerged from a study of blood T cell repertoires in COVID-19. About the research overall: Italy, Spain and the United States were the sources of the convalescent and acute COVID-19 samples.

Trimming took off 3 bases at V and 1 base at J, with 12 bases between the two ends. Germline assignment: CDR1 DFQATT and CDR2 SNEGSKA (reference sequence). The CDR3 contains 14 residues. Recruitment covered about two dozen US areas and drew participants whose ages spanned roughly 18 to 89 years. Donors in Cohort 3 who had recovered were those with two negative PCRs, healthcare professional clearance, or resolution of their symptoms. How the authors handled the data: Reference gene primer amplification gave estimated nucleated cell counts. Profiled with immunoSEQ multiplex PCR; TCRdb holds only in-frame clones, not every one. V, J and clone size were drawn from that table, and D and trimming were deduced from the DNA. Of about 300,000 clones listed, more than 75% were seen once; the top ten hold less than 11%.

What was sequenced was PBMCs or T cells enriched from blood (not recorded which). The receptor comes from a woman younger than 30 who had recovered from COVID-19. The genes are TRBV20-1 and TRBJ1-1; no reliable D call. The CDR3 DNA sequence: TGCAGTGCTAGTTCAGTTCATGAGAACACTGAAGCTTTCTTT. It specifies CSASSVHENTEAFF.